A selection of T cell receptor beta chains follows, all from one sample in a study of identifying expanded T cells in peripheral blood. Sequenced by immunoSEQ multiplex PCR; TCRdb stores in-frame clones only, minus some. The sample yields over 90,000 clones, around 89% seen once. Material for sequencing was blood. These receptors were obtained from a person aged 18-70 years in good health. Each CDR3 is given without its conserved first and last residue.

TRBV5-6 | ASTSRGFQPQH
TRBV2 | ASSETTGVEKLF
TRBV30 | AWSVLRTDTIRGQPQH
TRBV6-5 | ASSLNPGTSTGEQY
TRBV29-1 | SVGDWRGPSLTGELF
TRBV6-6 | ASTGQGRNTEAF
TRBV28 | ASSKGQNTEAF
TRBV18 | ASSPPRGETSGNTIY
TRBV7-7 | ASSPGLTYEQY
TRBV9 | ASSVAAGRLETQY
TRBV19 | ASSPRVGSEQY
TRBV10-3 | ASREAGLRQFYEQY
TRBV9 | ASSSTAGQGRNEQF
TRBV30 | AWSGGAANYGYT
TRBV11-2 | ASSLQRVQDGYT
TRBV11-2 | ASSPASGPEAF
TRBV6-1 | ASSESPRTGRVEQF
TRBV27 | ASSFRGNYGYT
TRBV14 | ASSQEGVYTEAF
TRBV30 | AWCIQGGGNEQF
TRBV6-5 | ASSYSSGWGTEAF
TRBV5-1 | ASSSEPQETQY
TRBV5-1 | ASSWGETQY
TRBV5-1 | ASSLGREQETQY
TRBV7-8 | ASSLGWQGSNYGYT
TRBV7-9 | ASSHQREPYGELF
TRBV2 | ASSEMNTEAF
TRBV7-9 | ASSLGGSYYEQY
TRBV6-5 | ASRPTATNEKLF
TRBV19 | ASSVRGEVIQY
TRBV18 | ASSPVRVTEAF
TRBV9 | ASSFNTGELF
TRBV12-5 | ASGNGQGRTDTQY
TRBV7-9 | ASSLGGNRADTQY
TRBV5-1 | ASRLQSSGELF
TRBV5-1 | ASSLGHGQITDTQY
TRBV13 | ASSFILAGLTDTQY
TRBV6-1 | ASSVQGLYGYT
TRBV2 | ASRDRGTDTQY
TRBV6-1 | ASSDRAWYPEKLF
TRBV9 | ASSIHLGVDTQY
TRBV19 | ASSILGSGELF
TRBV28 | ASSYGGFYQPQH
TRBV10-1 | ASSEGQGGLTNEKLF
TRBV7-9 | ASSWVAGTKNTEAF
TRBV29-1 | GLGGRKGEAF
TRBV19 | ASSPLRQGSGANVLT
TRBV6-1 | ASNPRDRNEKLF
TRBV29-1 | SVRTGREKLF
TRBV5-1 | ASSSRPTEEAF
TRBV7-9 | ASSFSITDTQY
TRBV5-6 | ASRDSYEQY
TRBV29-1 | SVDFGTDTQY
TRBV7-3 | ASSPVDGYGYT
TRBV19 | ASSMAGTGGLNTEAF
TRBV30 | AWQSSGANVLT
TRBV9 | ASSAGTSGGGSTDTQY